One and the same sample provided the 15 T cell receptor beta chains below, sequenced in a study of T cell responses to AZD1222 COVID-19 vaccine. Some clones are missing from TCRdb's copy, which holds only in-frame ones; the method was immunoSEQ multiplex PCR. This sample carries 130,000 to 150,000 clones, around four fifths of them seen once, and the ten largest clones take roughly 4.5%. This material consisted of peripheral blood, taken on day 0 of MenACWY control vaccination. Source of these receptors: an adult in good health.

This chain connects TRBV7-9 to TRBJ1-6; TRBD1 matches at 7 bases. V shed 5 bases, J shed 3 bases, and the junction held 1 base outside the gene matches. CDR3 size: 14 residues. The germline V gene has CDR1 SEHNR and CDR2 FQNEAQ (reference sequence). The DNA of the CDR3 is TGTGCCAGCAGCGCAGGGGGCTATAATTCACCCCTCCACTTT. This codes for CASSAGGYNSPLHF.

V and J are TRBV6-4 and TRBJ1-2, with D maybe TRBD1 (5 bases). Germline CDR1 MRHNA, CDR2 SNTAGT. The CDR3 is made up of 13 amino acids. V lost 2 bases and J lost 5, with 9 bases in between. CDR3 sequence (DNA): TGTGCCAGCAGTGACCCTAGGGGTTATGGCTACACCTTC. This encodes CASSDPRGYGYTF.

This chain links TRBV5-1 with TRBJ2-1; TRBD2 aligns across 8 bases. Germline V CDR1 and CDR2: SGHRS, YFSETQ. The CDR3 is 16 residues long. Trimming took 3 bases from V and 6 from J; bases not matched to a gene: 11. For the CDR3, the DNA is TGCGCCAGCAGCTCGGGGGGGACACAGCAACGCAATGAGCAGTTCTTC. It is translated as CASSSGGTQQRNEQFF.

The chain employs TRBV2 and TRBJ2-2; TRBD2 agrees at 7 bases. Germline trimming cut 1 base from V and 1 base from J; bases unmatched to any gene: 6. This CDR3 is built from 17 residues. Germline V CDR1 and CDR2: SNHLY, FYNNEI. The CDR3 protein is CASSEGERGLNTGELFF. The DNA of the CDR3 is TGTGCCAGCAGTGAAGGGGAGCGGGGACTGAACACCGGGGAGCTGTTTTTT.

The chain has TRBV4-1 and TRBJ2-3, with 10 bases aligning to TRBD2. Germline V CDR1 and CDR2: MGHRA, YSYEKL. Germline trimming cut 0 bases from V and 4 bases from J; bases unmatched to any gene: 1. The CDR3 consists of 15 residues. CDR3: CASSQEGTSADTQYF. The DNA of the CDR3 is TGCGCCAGCAGCCAAGAGGGGACTAGCGCAGATACGCAGTATTTT.

The gene calls are TRBV6-6 and TRBJ1-1, with no clear D. The CDR3 spans 13 residues. Germline lookup yields CDR1 MNHNY and CDR2 SVGAGI (reference sequence). Trimming took 7 bases from V and 3 from J, leaving 12 bases between them. The CDR3 here is CASTPYLDTEAFF. Here the CDR3 DNA reads TGTGCCAGCACCCCATATCTTGACACTGAAGCTTTCTTT.

The CDR3 nucleotides read TGCAGTGCTAGTGGTAGGGGTCCTGGGTATTATGGCTACACCTTC. Translating it yields CSASGRGPGYYGYTF. The gene calls are TRBV20-1 and TRBJ1-2; D is perhaps TRBD1 (5 bases). The CDR3 spans 15 residues. V was trimmed by 3 bases and J by 5 bases, leaving 19 bases between them. The V gene's germline CDR1 is DFQATT and CDR2 SNEGSKA (reference sequence).

The chain links TRBV2 to TRBJ2-7, with 7 bases aligning to TRBD1. This CDR3 region has 14 residues. Germline values: CDR1 SNHLY, CDR2 FYNNEI. With V trimmed by 10 bases and J by 9 bases, 18 bases remained unmatched. DNA for the CDR3: TGTGCCATACGGTTAAGTGACAGGGTTGGGGTGCAGTACGTC. It translates to CAIRLSDRVGVQYV.

The chain joins TRBV9 to TRBJ2-7; 7 bases match TRBD1. The CDR3 sequence is 15 residues long. Germline CDR1 and CDR2: SGDLS and YYNGEE. V lost 0 bases and J lost 2; bases outside the gene matches: 5. The CDR3 loop is CASSVEGDSAYEQYF. CDR3 nucleotides: TGTGCCAGCAGCGTAGAAGGGGACAGCGCCTACGAGCAGTACTTC.

V is TRBV28 and J is TRBJ2-4; D unresolved. Germline values: CDR1 MDHEN, CDR2 SYDVKM. This CDR3 spans 12 amino acids. The V and J ends lost 8 bases and 2 bases respectively, with 7 bases between them. Written as DNA, the CDR3 is TGTGCCAGCGGTCTACCCAAAAACATTCAGTACTTC. It translates to CASGLPKNIQYF.

The chain carries TRBV5-5 and TRBJ1-1; D unresolved. The CDR3 is 14 residues long. Germline V gene sequence: CDR1 SGHKS, CDR2 YYEKEE (reference sequence). Trimming removed 1 base at V and 1 base at J, with 8 bases between. The CDR3 sequence is CASSLLEGNTEAFF. The CDR3 bases are TGTGCCAGCAGCTTGCTGGAGGGGAACACTGAAGCTTTCTTT.

The rearrangement links TRBV19 to TRBJ1-4; D is possibly TRBD1 (5 bases). V lost 5 bases to trimming and J lost 6 bases, with 16 bases between them. The CDR3 loop spans 15 amino acids. Germline-derived CDR1 and CDR2 are LNHDA and SQIVND (reference sequence). CDR3 loop: CASSEHRGYDEKLFF. The CDR3 DNA is TGTGCCAGTAGTGAACACCGGGGGTATGATGAAAAACTGTTTTTT.

The chain links TRBV3-1 (or the pseudogene TRBV3-2) to TRBJ1-2; D gene uncertain. Germline loops: CDR1 LGHDT, CDR2 YNNKEL (reference sequence). The CDR3 extends over 14 amino acids. Trimming cost V 1 base and J 2 bases, with 8 bases left between them. This chain's CDR3 is CASSQAQKNYGYTF. In DNA, the CDR3 is TGTGCCAGCAGCCAAGCACAAAAGAACTATGGCTACACCTTC.

This clone occurred once. The chain joins TRBV5-1 to TRBJ2-3; 12 bases are a match to TRBD2. The CDR3 sequence is 16 residues long. Germline V CDR1 and CDR2: SGHRS, YFSETQ. Unmatched junction bases numbered 11, after V lost 6 bases and J lost 6 bases. CDR3 sequence (DNA): TGCGCCAGCACCTTCGCTAGCGGGGGGGCCTCTGATACGCAGTATTTT. Its protein is CASTFASGGASDTQYF. The full variable domain, in which reference TRBV5-1 and TRBJ2-3 provide the parts outside the CDR3, is KAGVTQTPRYLIKTRGQQVTLSCSPISGHRSVSWYQQTPGQGLQFLFEYFSETQRNKGNFPGRFSGRQFSNSRSEMNVSTLELGDSALYLCASTFASGGASDTQYFGPGTRLTVL.

The DNA for the CDR3 is TGTGCCTGGAGTGGGGGACAGGGAGAGACCCAGTACTTC. It encodes CAWSGGQGETQYF. The chain carries TRBV30 and TRBJ2-5; 9 nucleotides match TRBD1. The CDR3 has 13 residues. The junction had 1 base not matched to a gene; V was cut back by 1 base and J by 4 bases. Germline CDR1 and CDR2: GTSNPN and SVGIG (reference sequence).